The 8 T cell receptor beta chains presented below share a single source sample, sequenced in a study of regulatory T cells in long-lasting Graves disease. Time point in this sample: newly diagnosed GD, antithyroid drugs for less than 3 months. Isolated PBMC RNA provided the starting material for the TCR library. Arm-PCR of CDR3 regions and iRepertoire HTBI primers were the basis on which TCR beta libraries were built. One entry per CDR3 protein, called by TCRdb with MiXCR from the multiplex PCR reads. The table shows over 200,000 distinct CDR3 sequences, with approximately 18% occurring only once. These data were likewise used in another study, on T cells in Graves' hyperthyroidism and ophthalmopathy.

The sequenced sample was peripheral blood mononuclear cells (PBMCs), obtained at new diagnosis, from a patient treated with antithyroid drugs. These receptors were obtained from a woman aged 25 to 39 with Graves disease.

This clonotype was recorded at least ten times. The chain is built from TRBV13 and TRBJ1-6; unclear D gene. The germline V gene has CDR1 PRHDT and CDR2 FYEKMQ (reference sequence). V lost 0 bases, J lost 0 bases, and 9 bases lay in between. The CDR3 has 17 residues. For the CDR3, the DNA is TGTGCCAGCAGCTTAGGCGCGGGAAGCTCCTATAATTCACCCCTCCACTTT. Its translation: CASSLGAGSSYNSPLHF.

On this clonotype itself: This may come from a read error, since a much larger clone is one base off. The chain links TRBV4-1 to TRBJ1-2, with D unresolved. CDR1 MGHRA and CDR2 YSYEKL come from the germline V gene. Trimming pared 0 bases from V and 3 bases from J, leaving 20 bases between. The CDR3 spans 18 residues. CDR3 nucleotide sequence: TGCGCCAGCAGCCAAGATTCGAGACAAAGGCTCTGGGACTATGGCTACACCTTC. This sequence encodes CASSQDSRQRLWDYGYTF.

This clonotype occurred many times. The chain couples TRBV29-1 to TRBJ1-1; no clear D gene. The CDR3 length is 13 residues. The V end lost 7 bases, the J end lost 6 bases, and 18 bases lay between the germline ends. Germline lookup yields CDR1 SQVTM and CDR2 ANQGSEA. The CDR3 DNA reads TGCAGCGCCGGAGGCGGGAAAAAGTCTGAAGCTTTCTTT. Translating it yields CSAGGGKKSEAFF.

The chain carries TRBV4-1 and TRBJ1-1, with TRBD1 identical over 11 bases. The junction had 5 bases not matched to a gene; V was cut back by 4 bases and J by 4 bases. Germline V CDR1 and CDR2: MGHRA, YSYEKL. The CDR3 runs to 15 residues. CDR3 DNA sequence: TGCGCCAGCAGCCGTCCCGGGACAGGGGGCACTGAAGCTTTCTTT. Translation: CASSRPGTGGTEAFF.

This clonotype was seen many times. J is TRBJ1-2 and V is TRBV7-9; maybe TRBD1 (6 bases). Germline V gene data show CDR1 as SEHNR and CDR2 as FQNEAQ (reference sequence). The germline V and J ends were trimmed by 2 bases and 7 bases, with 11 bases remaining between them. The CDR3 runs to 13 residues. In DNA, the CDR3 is TGTGCCAGCAGCTTAAAACAGGGTAGTGGCTACACCTTC. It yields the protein CASSLKQGSGYTF.

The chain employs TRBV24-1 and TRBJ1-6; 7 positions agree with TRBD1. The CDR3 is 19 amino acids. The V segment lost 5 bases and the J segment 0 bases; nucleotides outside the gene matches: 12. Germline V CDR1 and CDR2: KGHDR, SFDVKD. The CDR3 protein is CATSGLISRGFSYNSPLHF. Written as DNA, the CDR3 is TGTGCCACCAGTGGCTTGATCAGCAGGGGGTTCTCCTATAATTCACCCCTCCACTTT.

Here the CDR3 reads CARRPGLAGGEQYF. Written as DNA, the CDR3 is TGTGCCAGGAGACCGGGACTAGCGGGAGGCGAGCAGTACTTC. The V and J genes are TRBV2 and TRBJ2-7, with 15 bases that match TRBD2. CDR3 length: 14 amino acids. V lost 9 bases and J lost 6; bases outside the gene matches: 6. Germline V lookup: CDR1 SNHLY, CDR2 FYNNEI.

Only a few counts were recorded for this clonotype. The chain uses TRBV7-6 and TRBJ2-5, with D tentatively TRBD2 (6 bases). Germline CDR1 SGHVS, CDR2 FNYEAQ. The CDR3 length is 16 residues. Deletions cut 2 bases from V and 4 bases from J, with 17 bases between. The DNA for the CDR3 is TGTGCCAGCAGCTTAAGTACTAGTCGGGGAGGAGAGACCCAGTACTTC. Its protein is CASSLSTSRGGETQYF.